These 32 T cell receptor beta chains were all obtained from the same sample, sequenced in a study of OX40 agonist ivuxolimab in advanced cancers. Clones were read by immunoSEQ multiplex PCR, and TCRdb kept only the in-frame ones, dropping some. The sample lists about 58,000 clones, approximately 87% seen once, with roughly 2.8% in the top ten. Sequences were derived from CD4+ or CD8+ T cells sorted from blood, sampled in a trial of the OX40 agonist ivuxolimab. Source of these receptors: an adult with an advanced solid tumor such as melanoma, head and neck, liver or kidney cancer.

This rearrangement joins TRBV7-2 to TRBJ2-2; no firm D call. This CDR3 is built from 15 residues. V shed 5 bases and J shed 4 bases, with 14 bases lying between them. Looked up from germline, CDR1 is SGHTA and CDR2 is FQGNSA. The CDR3 DNA reads as TGTGCCAGCAGCCAACGACTGGGTTTCACCGGGGAGCTGTTTTTT. Translated, it gives CASSQRLGFTGELFF.

There are a few counts of this clone. The rearrangement uses TRBV5-1 and TRBJ2-1; no clear D gene. Deletions cut 5 bases from V and 6 bases from J, with 18 bases between. The CDR3 runs 15 residues. Germline lookup yields CDR1 SGHRS and CDR2 YFSETQ. CDR3 sequence (DNA): TGCGCCAGCAGAGCTACGACGGCTCGCCTCAATGAGCAGTTCTTC. Its protein product is CASRATTARLNEQFF. The whole variable domain, filled in from reference TRBV5-1 and TRBJ2-1, reads KAGVTQTPRYLIKTRGQQVTLSCSPISGHRSVSWYQQTPGQGLQFLFEYFSETQRNKGNFPGRFSGRQFSNSRSEMNVSTLELGDSALYLCASRATTARLNEQFFGPGTRLTVL.

This chain connects TRBV11-1 to TRBJ1-6; no clear D. The germline CDR1 and CDR2 sequences are SGHAT and FQDESV (reference sequence). The ends were cut back, 5 bases at V and 10 bases at J, with 15 bases in the middle. CDR3 length equals 14 residues. CDR3: CASSPGMPTSPLHF. The CDR3 DNA reads as TGTGCCAGCAGCCCAGGCATGCCCACCTCACCCCTCCACTTT. Supplemented by reference TRBV11-1 and TRBJ1-6, the full variable domain reads EAEVAQSPRYKITEKSQAVAFWCDPISGHATLYWYRQILGQGPELLVQFQDESVVDDSQLPKDRFSAERLKGVDSTLKIQPAELGDSAMYLCASSPGMPTSPLHFGNGTRLTVT.

This chain joins TRBV28 and TRBJ2-7; 8 bases agree with TRBD1. V shed 5 bases and J 2 bases; nucleotides not matched to a gene: 5. The CDR3 loop spans 14 amino acids. Germline loops: CDR1 MDHEN, CDR2 SYDVKM. CDR3 bases: TGTGCCAGCAGTCGACAGGGGATGGCCTACGAGCAGTACTTC. Translation gives CASSRQGMAYEQYF.

The rearrangement links TRBV11-2 to TRBJ2-7; tentatively, D is TRBD2 (5 bases). The V end lost 5 bases, the J end lost 2 bases, and 19 bases lay between the germline ends. This CDR3 has 16 residues. CDR1 and CDR2 (germline): SGHAT, FQNNGV. CDR3 amino acids: CASSHRGRANPYEQYF. CDR3 sequence (DNA): TGTGCCAGCAGCCACCGTGGGCGGGCTAATCCCTACGAGCAGTACTTC.

The chain uses TRBV6-5 and TRBJ1-1; D unresolved. CDR3 size: 15 residues. Germline V CDR1 and CDR2: MNHEY, SVGAGI. V lost 0 bases and J 11 bases, leaving 19 bases between the germline ends. CDR3 sequence: CASSYSSGLVTAAFF. For the CDR3, the DNA is TGTGCCAGCAGTTACTCTTCCGGGTTGGTTACTGCGGCTTTCTTT.

This rearrangement joins TRBV5-6 to TRBJ2-2, with D unresolved. V was clipped by 1 base and J by 6 bases, with 13 bases between them. This CDR3 region has 15 residues. Germline lookup yields CDR1 SGHDT and CDR2 YYEEEE. The chain's CDR3 is CASSLQVMSPGELFF. DNA for the CDR3: TGTGCCAGCAGCTTGCAGGTGATGTCCCCCGGGGAGCTGTTTTTT.

This sequence joins TRBV7-2 and TRBJ2-2, with TRBD1 matching 9 bases. V dropped 5 bases and J dropped 6; count of bases not matched to a gene: 16. Germline values: CDR1 SGHTA, CDR2 FQGNSA. The CDR3 totals 18 residues. In DNA, the CDR3 is TGTGCCAGCAGCCAAACACCAGCGGGACAGGGAGACGCCGGGGAGCTGTTTTTT. Protein sequence: CASSQTPAGQGDAGELFF.

The genes are TRBV6-5 and TRBJ1-4; 7 bases map to TRBD1. The V segment lost 0 bases and the J segment 7 bases; nucleotides outside the gene matches: 8. This CDR3 spans 16 amino acids. Looked up from germline, CDR1 is MNHEY and CDR2 is SVGAGI. CDR3: CASSYSPGQRREKLFF. DNA for the CDR3: TGTGCCAGCAGTTACTCGCCGGGACAGCGGCGTGAAAAACTGTTTTTT.

CDR3 amino acids: CAWSGLANTGELFF. For the CDR3, the DNA is TGTGCCTGGAGCGGTCTAGCGAACACCGGGGAGCTGTTTTTT. The chain couples TRBV30 to TRBJ2-2; D remains ambiguous. The CDR3 covers 14 residues. Trimming shortened V by 3 bases and J by 0 bases, and 8 bases separated the two germline ends. Germline-derived CDR1 and CDR2 are GTSNPN and SVGIG (reference sequence).

Only one count was recorded for this clone. Other nucleotide sequences in the sample specify the same CDR3. V and J are TRBV5-1 and TRBJ2-7, with D possibly being TRBD1 or TRBD2 (5 bases each). CDR1 is SGHRS and CDR2 is YFSETQ in the germline V gene. Deletions cut 1 base from V and 7 bases from J, with 9 bases between. The CDR3 is made up of 12 amino acids. As DNA, the CDR3 is TGCGCCAGCAGCTTGCAGGGACGGGAGCAGTACTTC. Translating gives CASSLQGREQYF.

The chain couples TRBV7-8 to TRBJ2-6; unclear D gene. This CDR3 contains 13 residues. CDR1 is SGHVS and CDR2 is FQNEAQ in the germline V gene. Trimming took 3 bases from V and 0 from J, leaving 0 bases between them. The CDR3 nucleotides read TGTGCCAGCAGCTTCTCTGGGGCCAACGTCCTGACTTTC. This sequence encodes CASSFSGANVLTF. The whole variable domain, remainder taken from reference TRBV7-8 and TRBJ2-6, is GAGVSQSPRYKVAKRGQDVALRCDPISGHVSLFWYQQALGQGPEFLTYFQNEAQLDKSGLPSDRFFAERPEGSVSTLKIQRTQQEDSAVYLCASSFSGANVLTFGAGSRLTVL.

Only one count was recorded for this clone. This chain uses TRBV10-3 with TRBJ1-4, with 8 nucleotides matching TRBD1. The germline V gene encodes CDR1 ENHRY and CDR2 SYGVKD. Losses at the gene ends were 4 bases for V and 11 bases for J; bases not matched to a gene: 3. The CDR3 extends over 12 amino acids. CDR3 DNA: TGTGCCATCAGTGCAGGGGGCGTGAAACTGTTTTTT. Its protein is CAISAGGVKLFF.

The J gene is TRBJ2-7, the V gene TRBV5-1; 7 bases agree with TRBD2. CDR1 is SGHRS, CDR2 YFSETQ, per germline. This CDR3 comprises 14 residues. Trimming at V came to 4 bases and at J to 2 bases, leaving 6 bases not matched to a gene. The CDR3 loop is CASSPTGTTYEQYF. As DNA, the CDR3 is TGCGCCAGCAGCCCCACTGGGACTACCTACGAGCAGTACTTC.

The rearrangement uses TRBV6-5 and TRBJ1-2; a weak D match, TRBD1 (5 bases). The CDR3 extends over 14 amino acids. Germline lookup yields CDR1 MNHEY and CDR2 SVGAGI. Trimming cost V 7 bases and J 4 bases, with 16 bases left between them. This CDR3 reads CASTAGLLLYGYTF. DNA for the CDR3: TGTGCCAGCACGGCAGGGCTACTTCTCTATGGCTACACCTTC.

The chain couples TRBV2 to TRBJ1-5; D not certain. This CDR3 is built from 14 residues. Trimming took 0 bases from V and 1 from J, leaving 4 bases between them. The V gene's germline CDR1 is SNHLY and CDR2 FYNNEI. CDR3: CASSEADSNQPQHF. The DNA for the CDR3 is TGTGCCAGCAGTGAAGCGGACAGCAATCAGCCCCAGCATTTT.

The V gene is TRBV5-6, the J gene TRBJ1-4, with unresolved D. Germline V gives CDR1 SGHDT, CDR2 YYEEEE. Trimming left V 2 bases short and J 5 bases short, with 10 bases between. This CDR3 contains 14 residues. This chain's CDR3 is CASSLQLVNEKLFF. The DNA of the CDR3 is TGTGCCAGCAGCTTACAGCTGGTAAATGAAAAACTGTTTTTT.

This chain joins TRBV7-2 and TRBJ1-5; 9 nucleotides agree with TRBD1. The CDR3 extends over 15 amino acids. Germline CDR1 reads SGHTA; CDR2 reads FQGNSA. V was pared by 5 bases and J by 6 bases, with 8 bases of the junction left unmatched. The CDR3 reads CASSPRQGGSQPQHF. The CDR3 DNA reads TGTGCCAGCAGCCCACGACAGGGGGGTTCTCAGCCCCAGCATTTT.

This sequence joins TRBV19 and TRBJ1-3; D is unclear. Germline V gene data show CDR1 as LNHDA and CDR2 as SQIVND (reference sequence). V was pared by 5 bases and J by 4 bases, with 9 bases between. This CDR3 spans 13 amino acids. Here the CDR3 reads CASSRTAGNTIYF. DNA for the CDR3: TGTGCCAGTAGTCGGACGGCCGGAAACACCATATATTTT.

On this clone itself: At one of its ends the junction is not consistent with the germline gene, which may arise from a read error. V and J are TRBV7-7 and TRBJ2-1, with TRBD1 matching over 7 bases. There are 13 residues in the CDR3. Germline CDR1 and CDR2: SSHAT and FNYEAQ (reference sequence). This chain's CDR3 is CASSGQQGNEQFF. The CDR3 DNA sequence: TGTGCTAGCAGCGGCCAACAGGGGAATGAGCAGTTCTTC.

The chain links TRBV28 to TRBJ1-5; possibly TRBD1 for D (6 bases). The CDR3 has 15 residues. CDR1 and CDR2 (germline): MDHEN, SYDVKM. V was clipped by 6 bases and J by 0 bases, with 12 bases between them. The CDR3 sequence: CASSLAGDSNQPQHF. The CDR3 nucleotides read TGTGCCAGCAGCCTTGCAGGGGATAGCAATCAGCCCCAGCATTTT.

This sequence joins TRBV7-2 and TRBJ1-5; 10 positions agree with TRBD1. The CDR3 extends over 15 amino acids. Germline assignment: CDR1 SGHTA and CDR2 FQGNSA. The trim removed 2 bases at V and 7 bases at J, leaving 5 bases unmatched. In nucleotides, the CDR3 is TGTGCCAGCAGCTTAACAGGACAGGGGGGCCAGCCCCAGCATTTT. Its translation is CASSLTGQGGQPQHF.

The V call is TRBV5-1, the J call TRBJ1-2, with a weak D call TRBD1 (5 bases). Deletions cut 0 bases from V and 3 bases from J, with 12 bases between. This CDR3 spans 15 amino acids. Germline values: CDR1 SGHRS, CDR2 YFSETQ. CDR3 DNA: TGCGCCAGCAGCTTGGCCGGGGGTATCGACTATGGCTACACCTTC. Encoded protein: CASSLAGGIDYGYTF.

The V and J genes are TRBV6-1 and TRBJ1-5, with TRBD1 identical over 7 bases. The CDR3 is 16 amino acids. Germline assignment: CDR1 MNHNS and CDR2 SASEGT. V shed 4 bases, J shed 2 bases, and the junction held 8 bases outside the gene matches. In DNA form, the CDR3 reads TGTGCCAGCAGTGGACAGGGTGATTTCGGCAATCAGCCCCAGCATTTT. Translation: CASSGQGDFGNQPQHF.

The chain is built from TRBV5-4 and TRBJ1-3; 7 bases line up with TRBD1. CDR1 SGHNT and CDR2 YYREEE come from the germline V gene (reference sequence). The CDR3 is 16 amino acids. Trimming removed 0 bases from V and 0 bases from J; junction bases left unmatched: 3. The DNA for the CDR3 is TGTGCCAGCAGCTTGGGGGGGACAGCCTCTGGAAACACCATATATTTT. Its translation: CASSLGGTASGNTIYF.

The table lists this clone with a count of one. The J gene is TRBJ1-2, the V gene TRBV6-5; 10 positions match TRBD1. This CDR3 region has 13 residues. V lost 6 bases to trimming and J lost 8 bases; unmatched junction nucleotides: 6. Germline CDR1 is MNHEY and CDR2 is SVGAGI. The CDR3 loop reads CASRRDRGGGYTF. CDR3 DNA: TGTGCCAGCAGACGGGACAGGGGCGGCGGCTACACCTTC.

This chain connects TRBV11-3 to TRBJ2-3; 7 bases align to TRBD1. The CDR3 sequence is 17 residues long. Per germline, CDR1 SGHNT and CDR2 YENEEA. Losses at the gene ends were 7 bases for V and 3 bases for J; bases not matched to a gene: 16. CDR3 DNA sequence: TGTGCCAGCACCCGGACGGGCTCGGCAGGGGGAACAGATACGCAGTATTTT. Translated, it gives CASTRTGSAGGTDTQYF.

Here the CDR3 DNA reads TGTGCCAGCTCGGGACAGGGCTACGAGCAGTACTTC. Translating gives CASSGQGYEQYF. The rearrangement joins TRBV18 to TRBJ2-7; TRBD1 aligns across 9 bases. The CDR3 length is 12 residues. Germline V gene sequence: CDR1 KGHSH, CDR2 LQKENI. Trimming at V came to 6 bases and at J to 3 bases, leaving 0 bases not matched to a gene. Variable domain in full (rest from reference TRBV18 and TRBJ2-7): NAGVMQNPRHLVRRRGQEARLRCSPMKGHSHVYWYRQLPEEGLKFMVYLQKENIIDESGMPKERFSAEFPKEGPSILRIQQVVRGDSAAYFCASSGQGYEQYFGPGTRLTVT.

J is TRBJ2-4 and V is TRBV5-6; no firm D call. Per the germline V gene, CDR1 is SGHDT and CDR2 is YYEEEE. The CDR3 loop spans 18 amino acids. V lost 1 base and J 0 bases, leaving 17 bases between the germline ends. CDR3 nucleotide sequence: TGTGCCAGCAGCTTGAGCACCGGATTTAACTTAGCCAAAAACATTCAGTACTTC. It encodes CASSLSTGFNLAKNIQYF. Variable domain in full (rest from reference TRBV5-6 and TRBJ2-4): DAGVTQSPTHLIKTRGQQVTLRCSPKSGHDTVSWYQQALGQGPQFIFQYYEEEERQRGNFPDRFSGHQFPNYSSELNVNALLLGDSALYLCASSLSTGFNLAKNIQYFGAGTRLSVL.

The rearrangement links TRBV2 to TRBJ1-2, with 7 positions matching TRBD1. The CDR3 consists of 15 residues. Looked up from germline, CDR1 is SNHLY and CDR2 is FYNNEI. The V segment lost 5 bases and the J segment 6 bases; nucleotides outside the gene matches: 12. The CDR3 bases are TGTGCCAGCAGTCCTCGCCCTACAGGGGTCGATGGCTACACCTTC. Protein sequence: CASSPRPTGVDGYTF.

This clone was seen only a few times. The genes are TRBV5-4 and TRBJ2-3, with D unresolved. The V end was cut by 0 bases, the J end by 2 bases, with 4 bases between. The CDR3 contains 13 residues. Germline V gene data show CDR1 as SGHNT and CDR2 as YYREEE (reference sequence). The CDR3 nucleotides read TGTGCCAGCAGCTTGGGGAACACAGATACGCAGTATTTT. Amino acid sequence: CASSLGNTDTQYF.

The chain links TRBV10-3 to TRBJ2-2; D remains ambiguous. The CDR3 totals 16 residues. Trimming cost V 5 bases and J 2 bases, with 15 bases left between them. CDR1 ENHRY and CDR2 SYGVKD come from the germline V gene. For the CDR3, the DNA is TGTGCCATCAGTTCGGCAGGCTTAATAAACACCGGGGAGCTGTTTTTT. Residues: CAISSAGLINTGELFF.